This note documents a single T cell receptor beta chain sequence. Its antigen remains unknown. One junction end does not reproduce the germline sequence, and a read error may be involved. The data are from a study of OX40 agonist ivuxolimab in advanced cancers. Study-wide context: Mean age 60 years, range about 20 to 79; nearly 85% male. General study findings and limits: In a subset of nonresponders, normalized T-cell clonal expansion was also low.

Germline CDR1 is MNHNS and CDR2 is SASEGT. The CDR3 covers 12 residues. Profiling relied on immunoSEQ multiplex PCR, and the TCRdb table lists in-frame clones only, not all of them. The sample lists roughly 75,000 clones; about 86% were seen once. The chain carries TRBV6-1 and TRBJ1-1; no clear D gene. The sequencing used CD4+ or CD8+ T cells sorted from blood, collected in a trial of the OX40 agonist ivuxolimab. This TCR came from an adult with an advanced solid tumor such as melanoma, head and neck, liver or kidney cancer. Here the CDR3 reads CASSDFNTEAFF. The CDR3 DNA reads TGCGCCAGCAGTGACTTTAACACTGAAGCTTTCTTT.